This is a list of T cell receptor beta chains from one sample in a study of control samples from healthy donors and cancer patients. The table came from immunoSEQ multiplex PCR; TCRdb's copy has only in-frame clones and leaves some out. The sample comprises about 48,000 clones, about 94% of which are singletons, and less than 25% rests with the top ten. Sequencing input: PBMCs. These receptors originate from a woman between 45 and 60 years old with head and neck cancer. CDR3s include the opening cysteine and the closing phenylalanine or tryptophan. Each record gives: J gene, D gene, V gene, clone size, CDR3 protein, CDR3 DNA. A D gene is named only where the DNA matches it firmly. Where a row states a size, it is once, few, many or the class of an expanded clone; other rows omit it.

j_call: TRBJ2-1
d_call: TRBD1
v_call: TRBV11-2
clone_size: NA
cdr3_aa: CASSLWTGDLNEQFF
cdr3_nt: TGTGCCAGCAGCCTCTGGACAGGGGACTTGAATGAGCAGTTCTTC

j_call: TRBJ2-7
d_call: NA
v_call: TRBV11-2
clone_size: NA
cdr3_aa: CASSLGPVQEQYF
cdr3_nt: TGTGCCAGCAGCTTAGGCCCCGTCCAAGAGCAGTACTTC

j_call: TRBJ1-3
d_call: NA
v_call: TRBV27
clone_size: NA
cdr3_aa: CASSLSNGGNTIYF
cdr3_nt: TGTGCCAGCAGTTTATCGAATGGCGGAAACACCATATATTTT

j_call: TRBJ2-7
d_call: NA
v_call: TRBV27
clone_size: NA
cdr3_aa: CAISGAEQYF
cdr3_nt: TGTGCCATCTCCGGCGCCGAGCAGTACTTC

j_call: TRBJ1-6
d_call: TRBD1
v_call: TRBV30
clone_size: NA
cdr3_aa: CAWRIQGTGNSPLHF
cdr3_nt: TGTGCCTGGAGGATACAGGGGACTGGGAATTCACCCCTCCACTTT

j_call: TRBJ1-1
d_call: NA
v_call: TRBV24-1
clone_size: once
cdr3_aa: CATSAPGHPEAFF
cdr3_nt: TGTGCCACCAGTGCCCCCGGGCACCCTGAAGCTTTCTTT

j_call: TRBJ1-5
d_call: NA
v_call: TRBV19
clone_size: NA
cdr3_aa: CASSTLEMGSNQPQHF
cdr3_nt: TGTGCCAGTAGTACCCTGGAGATGGGGAGCAATCAGCCCCAGCATTTT

j_call: TRBJ1-2
d_call: TRBD1
v_call: TRBV2
clone_size: NA
cdr3_aa: CASRAAGGGYTF
cdr3_nt: TGTGCCAGCAGAGCTGCAGGGGGTGGCTACACCTTC

j_call: TRBJ1-6
d_call: TRBD1
v_call: TRBV27
clone_size: NA
cdr3_aa: CASSRQGPYNSPLHF
cdr3_nt: TGTGCCAGCAGCCGACAGGGTCCCTATAATTCACCCCTCCACTTT

j_call: TRBJ1-2
d_call: NA
v_call: TRBV19
clone_size: NA
cdr3_aa: CASRTGQGYTF
cdr3_nt: TGTGCCAGTAGAACGGGTCAAGGCTACACCTTC

j_call: TRBJ2-5
d_call: TRBD2
v_call: TRBV10-3
clone_size: NA
cdr3_aa: CAISEDWTSGRKGETQYF
cdr3_nt: TGTGCCATCAGTGAAGATTGGACTAGCGGGAGGAAGGGCGAGACCCAGTACTTC

j_call: TRBJ1-1
d_call: TRBD1
v_call: TRBV19
clone_size: NA
cdr3_aa: CASRLQGQGANTEAFF
cdr3_nt: TGTGCCAGTAGATTACAGGGACAGGGTGCGAACACTGAAGCTTTCTTT

j_call: TRBJ1-2
d_call: NA
v_call: TRBV2
clone_size: NA
cdr3_aa: CASSEYGGGQYYGYTF
cdr3_nt: TGTGCCAGCAGTGAATACGGCGGGGGGCAGTACTATGGCTACACCTTC

j_call: TRBJ2-3
d_call: NA
v_call: TRBV9
clone_size: NA
cdr3_aa: CASSVTWGSTDTQYF
cdr3_nt: TGTGCCAGCAGCGTAACGTGGGGGAGCACAGATACGCAGTATTTT

j_call: TRBJ2-5
d_call: NA
v_call: TRBV12-1
clone_size: NA
cdr3_aa: CASNRPVGADLETQYF
cdr3_nt: TGTGCCAGCAACCGCCCGGTGGGGGCGGATTTAGAGACCCAGTACTTC

j_call: TRBJ1-5
d_call: TRBD1
v_call: TRBV6-6
clone_size: NA
cdr3_aa: CASSPGGADRGNQPQHF
cdr3_nt: TGTGCCAGCAGTCCAGGGGGCGCGGATCGGGGCAATCAGCCCCAGCATTTT

j_call: TRBJ1-1
d_call: NA
v_call: TRBV2
clone_size: NA
cdr3_aa: CASSGRGGNTEAFF
cdr3_nt: TGTGCCAGCAGTGGAAGGGGGGGAAACACTGAAGCTTTCTTT

j_call: TRBJ2-1
d_call: NA
v_call: TRBV6-5
clone_size: NA
cdr3_aa: CASSYSQATPINEQFF
cdr3_nt: TGTGCCAGCAGTTACTCTCAGGCTACTCCGATCAATGAGCAGTTCTTC

j_call: TRBJ2-5
d_call: TRBD2
v_call: TRBV2
clone_size: NA
cdr3_aa: CASRSGGKTQYF
cdr3_nt: TGTGCCAGCAGATCGGGGGGGAAGACCCAGTACTTC

j_call: TRBJ2-2
d_call: TRBD1
v_call: TRBV28
clone_size: few
cdr3_aa: CASSLLGQGIAWTGELFF
cdr3_nt: TGTGCCAGCAGTTTATTGGGACAGGGGATTGCATGGACCGGGGAGCTGTTTTTT

j_call: TRBJ2-7
d_call: TRBD2
v_call: TRBV5-1
clone_size: NA
cdr3_aa: CASSLVWEREGRDEQYF
cdr3_nt: TGCGCCAGCAGCTTGGTATGGGAGCGGGAGGGCCGGGACGAGCAGTACTTC

j_call: TRBJ1-1
d_call: NA
v_call: TRBV5-1
clone_size: NA
cdr3_aa: CASSPTSYLNTEAFF
cdr3_nt: TGCGCCAGCAGCCCCACATCATACTTGAACACTGAAGCTTTCTTT

j_call: TRBJ1-1
d_call: NA
v_call: TRBV4-1
clone_size: once
cdr3_aa: CASSQTGTANTEAFF
cdr3_nt: TGCGCCAGCAGCCAAACCGGGACCGCTAACACTGAAGCTTTCTTT

j_call: TRBJ2-7
d_call: NA
v_call: TRBV28
clone_size: NA
cdr3_aa: CASRADWSYEQYF
cdr3_nt: TGTGCCAGCAGGGCGGACTGGTCCTACGAGCAGTACTTC

j_call: TRBJ2-7
d_call: NA
v_call: TRBV7-9
clone_size: NA
cdr3_aa: CASSFLPYEQYF
cdr3_nt: TGTGCCAGCAGCTTCCTACCCTACGAGCAGTACTTC

j_call: TRBJ1-5
d_call: NA
v_call: TRBV6-1
clone_size: NA
cdr3_aa: CASSEAEGRGNQPQHF
cdr3_nt: TGTGCCAGCAGTGAAGCTGAGGGCAGGGGCAATCAGCCCCAGCATTTT

j_call: TRBJ1-5
d_call: NA
v_call: TRBV7-9
clone_size: once
cdr3_aa: CASSLGGWDQPQHF
cdr3_nt: TGTGCCAGCAGCTTAGGTGGTTGGGATCAGCCCCAGCATTTT

j_call: TRBJ2-7
d_call: NA
v_call: TRBV7-2
clone_size: NA
cdr3_aa: CASSFRGGLYEQYF
cdr3_nt: TGTGCCAGCAGCTTCCGGGGCGGCCTTTACGAGCAGTACTTC

j_call: TRBJ2-3
d_call: NA
v_call: TRBV5-3
clone_size: NA
cdr3_aa: CARSLWRGDTDTQYF
cdr3_nt: TGTGCCAGAAGCTTGTGGAGAGGGGACACAGATACGCAGTATTTT

j_call: TRBJ2-1
d_call: TRBD1
v_call: TRBV18
clone_size: few
cdr3_aa: CASSLQGVEQFF
cdr3_nt: TGTGCCAGCTCACTCCAGGGGGTTGAGCAGTTCTTC

j_call: TRBJ2-5
d_call: NA
v_call: TRBV7-2
clone_size: NA
cdr3_aa: CASSPPTYQETQYF
cdr3_nt: TGTGCCAGCAGCCCTCCGACGTATCAAGAGACCCAGTACTTC

j_call: TRBJ2-3
d_call: NA
v_call: TRBV5-1
clone_size: few
cdr3_aa: CASSLLGGSTDTQYF
cdr3_nt: TGCGCCAGCAGCCTCCTCGGGGGTAGCACAGATACGCAGTATTTT

j_call: TRBJ2-4
d_call: TRBD1
v_call: TRBV27
clone_size: NA
cdr3_aa: CASSLLGTGGQYF
cdr3_nt: TGTGCCAGCAGTTTATTGGGCACAGGGGGCCAGTACTTC

j_call: TRBJ2-6
d_call: NA
v_call: TRBV5-1
clone_size: NA
cdr3_aa: CASSFTVSGANVLTF
cdr3_nt: TGCGCCAGCAGCTTTACAGTCTCTGGGGCCAACGTCCTGACTTTC

j_call: TRBJ1-5
d_call: TRBD1
v_call: TRBV7-9
clone_size: NA
cdr3_aa: CASSLGGQGGQPQHF
cdr3_nt: TGTGCCAGCAGCTTAGGGGGACAGGGAGGACAGCCCCAGCATTTT

j_call: TRBJ1-1
d_call: NA
v_call: TRBV2
clone_size: NA
cdr3_aa: CASTEGRSLGTEAFF
cdr3_nt: TGTGCCAGCACTGAGGGTCGCAGCTTGGGCACTGAAGCTTTCTTT

j_call: TRBJ1-2
d_call: TRBD1
v_call: TRBV6-5
clone_size: NA
cdr3_aa: CASRVDRGQLGYTF
cdr3_nt: TGTGCCAGCAGAGTCGACAGGGGTCAGTTAGGCTACACCTTC

j_call: TRBJ2-2
d_call: TRBD2
v_call: TRBV4-2
clone_size: medium-sized
cdr3_aa: CASSQEGGLAGNTGELFF
cdr3_nt: TGTGCCAGCAGCCAAGAAGGGGGACTAGCGGGGAACACCGGGGAGCTGTTTTTT

j_call: TRBJ2-1
d_call: NA
v_call: TRBV3-1/TRBV3-2
clone_size: NA
cdr3_aa: CASSHTTRGNEQFF
cdr3_nt: TGTGCCAGCAGCCATACCACTAGGGGCAATGAGCAGTTCTTC

j_call: TRBJ2-1
d_call: NA
v_call: TRBV14
clone_size: NA
cdr3_aa: CASSQEGCRAYNEQFF
cdr3_nt: TGTGCCAGCAGCCAAGAAGGGTGTAGGGCTTACAATGAGCAGTTCTTC

j_call: TRBJ1-2
d_call: NA
v_call: TRBV5-6
clone_size: NA
cdr3_aa: CASSFRLGYTF
cdr3_nt: TGTGCCAGCAGCTTCCGACTCGGCTACACCTTC

j_call: TRBJ2-7
d_call: NA
v_call: TRBV4-2
clone_size: NA
cdr3_aa: CASSQGTGTPFYEQYF
cdr3_nt: TGTGCCAGCAGCCAAGGGACCGGGACTCCCTTCTACGAGCAGTACTTC

j_call: TRBJ2-3
d_call: TRBD1
v_call: TRBV5-3
clone_size: NA
cdr3_aa: CARSGPQGDTWGDTQYF
cdr3_nt: TGTGCCAGAAGCGGGCCCCAGGGGGACACCTGGGGAGATACGCAGTATTTT

j_call: TRBJ2-1
d_call: TRBD2
v_call: TRBV5-1
clone_size: NA
cdr3_aa: CASSEGLAVYNEQFF
cdr3_nt: TGCGCCAGCAGTGAAGGACTAGCGGTTTACAATGAGCAGTTCTTC

j_call: TRBJ1-1
d_call: NA
v_call: TRBV5-1
clone_size: few
cdr3_aa: CASSLEEGGGIAFF
cdr3_nt: TGCGCCAGCAGCTTGGAAGAAGGCGGGGGCATAGCTTTCTTT

j_call: TRBJ1-1
d_call: TRBD1
v_call: TRBV18
clone_size: few
cdr3_aa: CASSQGQRGTEAFF
cdr3_nt: TGTGCCAGCTCACAGGGACAGAGAGGCACTGAAGCTTTCTTT

j_call: TRBJ1-1
d_call: NA
v_call: TRBV7-8
clone_size: NA
cdr3_aa: CASSRGVIRNTEAFF
cdr3_nt: TGTGCCAGCAGCCGAGGGGTGATACGGAACACTGAAGCTTTCTTT

j_call: TRBJ2-3
d_call: TRBD1
v_call: TRBV5-5
clone_size: NA
cdr3_aa: CASSGRQGGSTDTQYF
cdr3_nt: TGTGCCAGCAGCGGGAGACAGGGGGGGAGCACAGATACGCAGTATTTT

j_call: TRBJ2-1
d_call: TRBD2
v_call: TRBV12-5
clone_size: NA
cdr3_aa: CASGLVTGRAYNEQFF
cdr3_nt: TGTGCTAGTGGTTTGGTAACCGGGAGGGCTTACAATGAGCAGTTCTTC

j_call: TRBJ1-1
d_call: NA
v_call: TRBV6-1
clone_size: few
cdr3_aa: CASSDATGPWDTEAFF
cdr3_nt: TGTGCCAGCAGTGACGCTACGGGACCTTGGGACACTGAAGCTTTCTTT

j_call: TRBJ1-1
d_call: NA
v_call: TRBV19
clone_size: NA
cdr3_aa: CASTAGGPNTEAFF
cdr3_nt: TGTGCCAGTACCGCCGGGGGGCCGAACACTGAAGCTTTCTTT

j_call: TRBJ2-1
d_call: NA
v_call: TRBV7-2
clone_size: NA
cdr3_aa: CASSLDRYNEQFF
cdr3_nt: TGTGCCAGCAGCTTAGACCGTTACAATGAGCAGTTCTTC

j_call: TRBJ2-1
d_call: NA
v_call: TRBV27
clone_size: NA
cdr3_aa: CASRRGGSYNEQFF
cdr3_nt: TGTGCCAGCAGGAGGGGTGGGTCCTACAATGAGCAGTTCTTC